These 12 T cell receptor beta chains were sequenced from one sample in a study of vaccination effects on CD4 cells after COVID-19. The antigens these receptors bind are not known. Having been cultured for about ten days, the cells underwent CD4+ T cell isolation. Profiling relied on immunoSEQ multiplex PCR, and the TCRdb table lists in-frame clones only, not all of them. In the table there are approximately 45,000 clones, 76% of which are singletons. Sequenced here: CD4+ T cells from PBMCs cultured without peptide, sampled before COVID-19 vaccination. The receptor set was obtained from a human donor who had a prior SARS-CoV-2 infection.

The chain has TRBV30 and TRBJ2-7, with TRBD1 matching 9 bases. Germline CDR1 and CDR2: GTSNPN and SVGIG (reference sequence). The CDR3 runs 19 residues. Trimming cost V 2 bases and J 2 bases; bases outside gene matches: 19. The CDR3 protein is CAWSLGTTARDRVPYEQYF. The CDR3 region has the DNA TGTGCCTGGAGTTTAGGGACCACAGCCCGGGACAGGGTACCCTACGAGCAGTACTTC.

A few counts support this clone. This CDR3 reads CASSVRDGKSSGNTIYF. The DNA of the CDR3 is TGTGCCAGCAGCGTACGGGATGGGAAAAGCTCTGGAAACACCATATATTTT. V and J are TRBV9 and TRBJ1-3; D is unclear. This CDR3 contains 17 residues. Germline V gene sequence: CDR1 SGDLS, CDR2 YYNGEE. Trimming shortened V by 1 base and J by 0 bases, and 14 bases separated the two germline ends.

The rearrangement uses TRBV7-2 and TRBJ1-2; TRBD1 is a possible D gene (5 bases). Trimming removed 4 bases at V and 8 bases at J, with 17 bases between. Per the germline V gene, CDR1 is SGHTA and CDR2 is FQGNSA. This CDR3 has 14 amino acids. The CDR3 DNA reads as TGTGCCAGCAGCTCAGCCCCCAGGGCGGGAGGCTACACCTTC. The encoded protein is CASSSAPRAGGYTF.

The chain recombines TRBV5-5 with TRBJ2-3; D possibly matches TRBD1 or TRBD2 (6 bases each). Deletions cut 4 bases from V and 0 bases from J, with 21 bases between. Germline V lookup: CDR1 SGHKS, CDR2 YYEKEE (reference sequence). The CDR3 is 18 amino acids. The DNA of the CDR3 is TGTGCCAGCAGCCTCCCCTGGAGGGGGGAAGCTAGCACAGATACGCAGTATTTT. Translation gives CASSLPWRGEASTDTQYF.

This clone is a singleton in its sample. This chain joins TRBV5-5 and TRBJ1-1, with TRBD1 identical over 11 bases. This CDR3 is 14 amino acids long. The junction had 6 bases not matched to a gene; V was cut back by 4 bases and J by 7 bases. Germline CDR1 and CDR2: SGHKS and YYEKEE (reference sequence). The DNA of the CDR3 is TGTGCCAGCAGCGGGACAGGGGGTGTAATTGAAGCTTTCTTT. This codes for CASSGTGGVIEAFF. Together with reference TRBV5-5 and TRBJ1-1, the CDR3 gives the full variable domain: DAGVTQSPTHLIKTRGQQVTLRCSPISGHKSVSWYQQVLGQGPQFIFQYYEKEERGRGNFPDRFSARQFPNYSSELNVNALLLGDSALYLCASSGTGGVIEAFFGQGTRLTVV.

This chain links TRBV19 with TRBJ2-5; no clear D gene. The ends were cut back, 3 bases at V and 1 base at J, with 9 bases in the middle. Germline V CDR1 and CDR2: LNHDA, SQIVND (reference sequence). The CDR3 runs to 14 residues. CDR3 coding DNA: TGTGCCAGTAGTATCGGTCCCAGCCAAGAGACCCAGTACTTC. Protein product: CASSIGPSQETQYF.

This clone was recorded a few times. The chain links TRBV18 to TRBJ2-7; 7 positions agree with TRBD1. Unmatched junction bases numbered 5, after V lost 4 bases and J lost 2 bases. Per germline, CDR1 KGHSH and CDR2 LQKENI. CDR3 length equals 14 residues. CDR3 bases: TGTGCCAGCTCACAGGGGGCGCAGACCTACGAGCAGTACTTC. This encodes CASSQGAQTYEQYF.

J is TRBJ2-4 and V is TRBV4-1; 9 bases align to TRBD1. Per germline, CDR1 MGHRA and CDR2 YSYEKL. The CDR3 is made up of 18 amino acids. The V segment lost 4 bases and the J segment 0 bases; nucleotides outside the gene matches: 10. The DNA for the CDR3 is TGCGCCAGCAGCCCCCCTACTCACAGGGGGCTAGCCAAAAACATTCAGTACTTC. This sequence encodes CASSPPTHRGLAKNIQYF.

J is TRBJ1-2 and V is TRBV20-1; D may be TRBD1 (5 bases). Trimming stripped 3 bases from V and 5 bases from J, with 10 bases between. Germline lookup yields CDR1 DFQATT and CDR2 SNEGSKA (reference sequence). The CDR3 length is 12 residues. CDR3 region: CSASQRGYGYTF. The CDR3 coding sequence is TGCAGTGCTAGTCAGCGGGGGTATGGCTACACCTTC.

The chain combines TRBV5-1 with TRBJ2-1; 13 nucleotides align to TRBD2. Germline CDR1 and CDR2: SGHRS and YFSETQ. The J segment lost 8 bases and the V segment lost 4 bases, leaving 9 bases of the junction unmatched. The CDR3 sequence is 16 residues long. CDR3 protein: CASSARTSGSSHEQFF. CDR3 nucleotide sequence: TGCGCCAGCAGCGCTAGGACTAGCGGGAGTTCGCATGAGCAGTTCTTC.

The chain recombines TRBV5-1 with TRBJ2-5; 16 bases align to TRBD2. The CDR3 is 18 residues long. CDR1 SGHRS and CDR2 YFSETQ come from the germline V gene. V trimming: 3 bases; J trimming: 2 bases; junction bases outside the gene matches: 7. CDR3 nucleotides: TGCGCCAGCAGCTGGCATGGGACTAGCGGGAGGGCGCAAGAGACCCAGTACTTC. Its protein product is CASSWHGTSGRAQETQYF.

This chain connects TRBV3-1 (or the pseudogene TRBV3-2) to TRBJ1-1, with unresolved D. V dropped 4 bases and J dropped 4 bases, with 13 bases sitting between them. Per the germline V gene, CDR1 is LGHDT and CDR2 is YNNKEL (reference sequence). The CDR3 has 14 amino acids. The DNA of the CDR3 is TGTGCCAGCAGCCCGACCGTTCTGGGCACTGAAGCTTTCTTT. This codes for CASSPTVLGTEAFF.